The 21 T cell receptor beta chains below were found in one sample sequenced in a study of T cells after somatic rescue of genetic block. The table came from immunoSEQ multiplex PCR; TCRdb's copy has only in-frame clones and leaves some out. The sample holds 70,000 to 85,000 clones, approximately 90% seen once. Sequencing used peripheral blood mononuclear cells (PBMCs). The receptors originated from a young man.

The chain recombines TRBV7-9 with TRBJ2-2, with D possibly matching TRBD2 (6 bases). The V and J ends lost 5 bases and 5 bases respectively, with 27 bases between them. Germline V lookup: CDR1 SEHNR, CDR2 FQNEAQ (reference sequence). The length of the CDR3 is 19 residues. CDR3 loop: CASSHSAFLAPRGTGELFF. CDR3 in DNA: TGTGCCAGCAGCCACTCAGCGTTCCTAGCCCCCCGGGGGACCGGGGAGCTGTTTTTT.

The chain links TRBV5-6 to TRBJ2-5; D is unresolved. The germline gives CDR1 SGHDT, CDR2 YYEEEE. The CDR3 length is 14 residues. V lost 2 bases, J lost 1 base, and 9 bases lay in between. CDR3 nucleotide sequence: TGTGCCAGCAGCTTCAGACCAGCCCAAGAGACCCAGTACTTC. Translating it yields CASSFRPAQETQYF.

This clone was picked up a small number of times. The chain combines TRBV2 with TRBJ2-5; unclear D gene. CDR1 SNHLY and CDR2 FYNNEI come from the germline V gene. This CDR3 region has 12 residues. V was shortened by 4 bases and J by 5 bases, with 8 bases between the two germline ends. Here the CDR3 reads CASSGLPETQYF. CDR3 nucleotides: TGTGCCAGCAGTGGACTTCCGGAGACCCAGTACTTC. The full variable domain, its missing parts supplied by reference TRBV2 and TRBJ2-5, is EPEVTQTPSHQVTQMGQEVILRCVPISNHLYFYWYRQILGQKVEFLVSFYNNEISEKSEIFDDQFSVERPDGSNFTLKIRSTKLEDSAMYFCASSGLPETQYFGPGTRLLVL.

V usage is TRBV27 and J usage is TRBJ1-6, with D tentatively TRBD1 (5 bases). The germline V gene encodes CDR1 MNHEY and CDR2 SMNVEV (reference sequence). Trimming stripped 3 bases from V and 1 base from J, with 13 bases between. The CDR3 loop spans 17 amino acids. Written as DNA, the CDR3 is TGTGCCAGCAGTTTTCGGCAGGGAAGTTCCTATAATTCACCCCTCCACTTT. This sequence encodes CASSFRQGSSYNSPLHF.

The CDR3 sequence: CASSISQGSEQYF. The CDR3 DNA sequence: TGTGCCAGTAGTATATCTCAGGGAAGCGAGCAGTACTTC. The rearrangement links TRBV19 to TRBJ2-7; the D gene is possibly TRBD1 (5 bases). V was clipped by 2 bases and J by 6 bases, with 11 bases between them. The CDR3 covers 13 residues. CDR1 and CDR2 (germline): LNHDA, SQIVND (reference sequence).

V gene TRBV27 combines with J gene TRBJ1-5; TRBD1 matches at 10 bases. This CDR3 has 16 amino acids. Germline V gene sequence: CDR1 MNHEY, CDR2 SMNVEV (reference sequence). The V and J ends lost 5 bases and 7 bases, in that order; junction bases with no gene match: 11. This chain's CDR3 is CASSPRDRGPWQPQHF. Here the CDR3 DNA reads TGTGCCAGCAGTCCCCGGGACAGGGGCCCGTGGCAGCCCCAGCATTTT.

This rearrangement joins TRBV4-3 to TRBJ2-2, with TRBD2 identical over 14 bases. Trimming at V came to 4 bases and at J to 1 base, leaving 2 bases not matched to a gene. The CDR3 sequence is 17 residues long. CDR1 is LGHNA and CDR2 is YSLEER in the germline V gene. In DNA, the CDR3 is TGCGCCAGCAGCCCGGGACTAGCGGGAGTGAACACCGGGGAGCTGTTTTTT. Encoded protein: CASSPGLAGVNTGELFF.

The J gene is TRBJ1-1, the V gene TRBV21-1; no check of the table's D call, TRBD1, against the DNA was made. TRBV21-1 is marked as a pseudogene. The CDR3 runs 16 residues. This chain's CDR3 is CASSKGRTGVHTEAFF. Written as DNA, the CDR3 is TGTGCCAGCAGCAAAGGAAGAACAGGGGTACACACTGAAGCTTTCTTT.

The J gene is TRBJ2-3, the V gene TRBV29-1; D assignment may be TRBD1 or TRBD2 (5 bases each). Germline CDR1 reads SQVTM; CDR2 reads ANQGSEA. The CDR3 loop spans 15 amino acids. Deletions cut 7 bases from V and 4 bases from J, with 21 bases between. CDR3 region: CSATGPRASPDTQYF. The CDR3 region has the DNA TGCAGCGCCACGGGACCGCGAGCATCCCCAGATACGCAGTATTTT.

This clone was counted only a few times. The chain carries TRBV14 and TRBJ1-3, with TRBD1 as a possible D gene (5 bases). Germline V CDR1 and CDR2: SGHDN, FVKESK. The CDR3 contains 16 residues. Trimming removed 4 bases at V and 3 bases at J, with 16 bases between. CDR3 region: CASSPMGVGLGNTIYF. CDR3 DNA: TGTGCCAGCAGCCCCATGGGTGTGGGGCTTGGAAACACCATATATTTT.

V and J are TRBV13 and TRBJ1-2; TRBD1 agrees at 8 bases. Per germline, CDR1 PRHDT and CDR2 FYEKMQ (reference sequence). The CDR3 loop spans 15 amino acids. Losses at the gene ends were 5 bases for V and 1 base for J; bases not matched to a gene: 6. CDR3 coding DNA: TGTGCCAGCAGCCTCGGACAGGGCATTAACTATGGCTACACCTTC. This sequence encodes CASSLGQGINYGYTF.

The sample holds one count of this clone. CDR3 nucleotide sequence: TGCAGCGCGTTCGGTTGGGACCCCTACGAGCAGTACTTC. This sequence encodes CSAFGWDPYEQYF. The J gene is TRBJ2-7, the V gene TRBV29-1, with D perhaps being TRBD1 or TRBD2 (5 bases each). The CDR3 is made up of 13 amino acids. V lost 7 bases and J 2 bases, leaving 15 bases between the germline ends. Germline loops: CDR1 SQVTM, CDR2 ANQGSEA.

The J gene is TRBJ2-2, the V gene TRBV12-5, with D possibly being TRBD1 or TRBD2 (5 bases each). Between the trimmed V and J ends, which lost 1 base and 0 bases, there was a span of 15 bases. The CDR3 has 18 amino acids. The germline gives CDR1 LGHNT, CDR2 FRNRAP. The CDR3 sequence: CASGLAPLGTANTGELFF. The CDR3 DNA is TGTGCTAGTGGTTTGGCTCCTCTCGGGACGGCGAACACCGGGGAGCTGTTTTTT.

The chain joins TRBV7-2 to TRBJ2-2; 7 bases are a match to TRBD2. Germline V CDR1 and CDR2: SGHTA, FQGNSA. J gave up 6 bases and V 7 bases, and 5 bases lay outside the gene matches. CDR3 length: 13 residues. The DNA of the CDR3 is TGTGCCAGCAACGTCCTAGCGGCCGGGGAGCTGTTTTTT. It specifies CASNVLAAGELFF.

The chain recombines TRBV6-1 with TRBJ1-5; D is undetermined. The V end was cut by 0 bases, the J end by 4 bases, with 10 bases between. The CDR3 has 15 amino acids. Germline V gives CDR1 MNHNS, CDR2 SASEGT. CDR3 protein: CASSEARVWNQPQHF. CDR3 DNA: TGTGCCAGCAGTGAAGCTAGGGTATGGAATCAGCCCCAGCATTTT.

The gene calls are TRBV28 and TRBJ1-2; no clear D gene. CDR3 length: 11 residues. From germline, CDR1 is MDHEN and CDR2 SYDVKM. V was trimmed by 3 bases and J by 4 bases, leaving 3 bases between them. CDR3 sequence reads: CASSFPYGYTF. The CDR3 coding sequence is TGTGCCAGCAGTTTCCCCTATGGCTACACCTTC.

CDR3 coding DNA: TGTGCCAGCAGCTTGGACAGAAACCAAGAGACCCAGTACTTC. Its translation: CASSLDRNQETQYF. V is TRBV7-9 and J is TRBJ2-5; TRBD1 is a possible D gene (6 bases). Germline assignment: CDR1 SEHNR and CDR2 FQNEAQ (reference sequence). The CDR3 consists of 14 residues. V dropped 3 bases and J dropped 0 bases, with 8 bases sitting between them.

The J gene is TRBJ1-1, the V gene TRBV7-9; 10 positions match TRBD1. V shed 5 bases, J shed 6 bases, and the junction held 6 bases outside the gene matches. The germline CDR1 and CDR2 sequences are SEHNR and FQNEAQ (reference sequence). The CDR3 contains 14 residues. In DNA, the CDR3 is TGTGCCAGCAGCAGGGACAGGGGATTCTCTGAAGCTTTCTTT. Protein: CASSRDRGFSEAFF.

The gene calls are TRBV7-6 and TRBJ2-7, with D hard to call. This CDR3 is 13 amino acids long. Germline CDR1 SGHVS, CDR2 FNYEAQ. Trimming shortened V by 5 bases and J by 4 bases, and 12 bases separated the two germline ends. CDR3 sequence: CASSPTETYEQYF. The CDR3 region has the DNA TGTGCCAGCAGCCCTACAGAAACTTACGAGCAGTACTTC.

V usage is TRBV30 and J usage is TRBJ2-7, with D uncertain. Looked up from germline, CDR1 is GTSNPN and CDR2 is SVGIG (reference sequence). The CDR3 covers 11 residues. The V gene lost 2 bases and the J gene lost 4 bases, with 6 bases spanning the gap. CDR3 bases: TGTGCCTGGAGTATAAGGTACGAGCAGTACTTC. Its translation is CAWSIRYEQYF.

The V call is TRBV14, the J call TRBJ1-2; TRBD1 matches 11 bases. The CDR3 contains 15 residues. The germline V gene encodes CDR1 SGHDN and CDR2 FVKESK. With 1 base clipped from V and 8 bases from J, the junction kept 6 bases outside the gene matches. The CDR3 protein is CASSQVGQGARGYTF. CDR3 nucleotides: TGTGCCAGCAGCCAAGTAGGACAGGGGGCAAGGGGCTACACCTTC.